The 18 T cell receptor beta chains below all came from one sample that was sequenced in a study of blood T cell repertoires in COVID-19. Generated by immunoSEQ multiplex PCR, the TCRdb table keeps only in-frame clones and is missing some. The repertoire holds 65,000 to 80,000 clones, with around nine tenths as singletons. Specimen: peripheral blood. The receptors here all came from a man aged 45-65 years with active COVID-19.

The rearrangement joins TRBV7-3 to TRBJ2-1, with D maybe TRBD2 (6 bases). The length of the CDR3 is 15 residues. V lost 5 bases and J 2 bases, leaving 13 bases between the germline ends. In germline, CDR1 is SGHTA, CDR2 FQGTGA. CDR3 amino acids: CASSTHSGAYNEQFF. CDR3 DNA: TGTGCCAGCAGCACCCATAGCGGCGCCTACAATGAGCAGTTCTTC.

This chain connects TRBV4-2 to TRBJ2-5; 15 bases fit TRBD2. The V gene end was trimmed by 3 bases and the J gene end by 2 bases; junction bases not matched to a gene: 7. This CDR3 comprises 18 residues. From germline, CDR1 is LGHNA and CDR2 YNFKEQ. The CDR3 loop reads CASSHAGLAGGVQETQYF. The CDR3, as DNA: TGTGCCAGCAGCCACGCCGGACTAGCGGGGGGGGTACAAGAGACCCAGTACTTC.

V gene TRBV28 combines with J gene TRBJ2-5, with 8 bases identical to TRBD1. CDR1 and CDR2 (germline): MDHEN, SYDVKM. The trim removed 3 bases at V and 7 bases at J, leaving 4 bases unmatched. The CDR3 has 13 amino acids. The chain's CDR3 is CASSLGQAPTQYF. The CDR3 DNA reads TGTGCCAGCAGTTTGGGACAGGCGCCGACCCAGTACTTC.

The chain combines TRBV6-5 with TRBJ1-5; D perhaps matches TRBD1 (5 bases). Germline CDR1 reads MNHEY; CDR2 reads SVGAGI. This CDR3 region has 13 residues. Trimming removed 7 bases from V and 2 bases from J, with 9 bases in between. In DNA form, the CDR3 reads TGTGCCAGCAAAGGGGATGGCAATCAGCCCCAGCATTTT. Translating gives CASKGDGNQPQHF.

The chain carries TRBV7-2 and TRBJ2-1; 10 nucleotides agree with TRBD2. Germline CDR1 reads SGHTA; CDR2 reads FQGNSA. Trimming took 0 bases from V and 8 from J; bases not matched to a gene: 7. CDR3 length: 16 residues. Here the CDR3 DNA reads TGTGCCAGCAGCTTAGCGAACCTAGCGGGAGCCGATGAGCAGTTCTTC. Translated, it gives CASSLANLAGADEQFF.

For the CDR3, the DNA is TGTGCCAGCAGCCCGCGGACTAGCGGGAAAGACGAGCAGTACTTC. It translates to CASSPRTSGKDEQYF. The genes are TRBV6-5 and TRBJ2-7; 12 bases match TRBD2. Germline CDR1 and CDR2: MNHEY and SVGAGI. The ends lost 6 bases at V and 5 bases at J; junction bases unmatched: 8. The CDR3 is 15 residues long.

The chain is built from TRBV19 and TRBJ2-7; weak D call: TRBD2 (6 bases). Germline loops: CDR1 LNHDA, CDR2 SQIVND (reference sequence). With 3 bases removed from V and 7 bases from J, the gap between germline ends came to 16 bases. The CDR3 has 14 amino acids. The CDR3 sequence: CASSINQGGREQYF. The CDR3 DNA reads TGTGCCAGTAGTATCAACCAGGGAGGTAGGGAGCAGTACTTC.

In the case of this clone: An end of the junction does not agree with germline; a read error may underlie this. The V call is TRBV28, the J call TRBJ2-7, with TRBD1 matching over 9 bases. The germline V gene encodes CDR1 MDHEN and CDR2 SYDVKM. This CDR3 spans 16 amino acids. The CDR3 here is CASSLSGQGSSHEQYF. The DNA for the CDR3 is TGTGCCAGCAGTTTGTCTGGACAGGGGTCCTCCCACGAGCAGTACTTC.

CDR3: CASSMGEVEAFF. CDR3 coding DNA: TGTGCCAGCAGTATGGGGGAGGTTGAAGCTTTCTTT. The chain links TRBV28 to TRBJ1-1; D perhaps matches TRBD1 (5 bases). The CDR3 runs 12 residues. The germline V gene encodes CDR1 MDHEN and CDR2 SYDVKM. V was clipped by 5 bases and J by 7 bases, with 11 bases between them.

The chain is built from TRBV10-3 and TRBJ2-7, with a possible D match to TRBD1 (6 bases). CDR1 and CDR2 (germline): ENHRY, SYGVKD. This CDR3 is built from 14 residues. Trimming pared 0 bases from V and 6 bases from J, leaving 12 bases between. CDR3 nucleotide sequence: TGTGCCATCAGTGAGTCTTCACAGGGTAGCGAGCAGTACTTC. Encoded protein: CAISESSQGSEQYF.

There are a few counts of this clone. This sequence joins TRBV6-5 and TRBJ2-3; tentative D call: TRBD2 (5 bases). The germline V gene encodes CDR1 MNHEY and CDR2 SVGAGI. The CDR3 is made up of 15 amino acids. Trimming stripped 6 bases from V and 4 bases from J, with 17 bases between. CDR3 amino acids: CASSATPSIPDTQYF. The CDR3 nucleotides read TGTGCCAGCAGCGCGACCCCTAGCATCCCAGATACGCAGTATTTT.

V is TRBV28 and J is TRBJ2-5; D call uncertain. Trimming stripped 1 base from V and 2 bases from J, with 8 bases between. This CDR3 is built from 14 residues. Germline loops: CDR1 MDHEN, CDR2 SYDVKM. CDR3 coding DNA: TGTGCCAGCAGTTTATATCAGATACAAGAGACCCAGTACTTC. Its translation: CASSLYQIQETQYF.

This rearrangement joins TRBV6-5 to TRBJ1-6; 8 bases match TRBD1. CDR3 length: 15 amino acids. V gave up 7 bases and J gave up 11 bases; unmatched junction bases: 13. The germline CDR1 and CDR2 sequences are MNHEY and SVGAGI. The CDR3 DNA is TGTGCCAGCACCCTACCGGGACAGGCGATTGCACCCCTCCACTTT. Translated, it gives CASTLPGQAIAPLHF.

The CDR3 DNA sequence: TGTGCCAGCAGACCCGGGACTAGCACGCAGACCCAGTACTTC. This codes for CASRPGTSTQTQYF. This rearrangement joins TRBV27 to TRBJ2-5; 9 bases agree with TRBD2. There are 14 residues in the CDR3. The junction had 8 bases not matched to a gene; V was cut back by 6 bases and J by 6 bases. CDR1 and CDR2 from the germline V gene are MNHEY and SMNVEV (reference sequence).

The genes are TRBV7-9 and TRBJ1-1; D is possibly TRBD1 (6 bases). Looked up from germline, CDR1 is SEHNR and CDR2 is FQNEAQ (reference sequence). The V and J ends lost 5 bases and 0 bases respectively, with 13 bases between them. The length of the CDR3 is 15 residues. This CDR3 reads CASSPTGRMNTEAFF. The CDR3 nucleotides are TGTGCCAGCAGCCCGACAGGACGAATGAACACTGAAGCTTTCTTT.

This chain joins TRBV5-1 and TRBJ1-5; D is uncertain. CDR1 and CDR2 (germline): SGHRS, YFSETQ. This CDR3 has 15 amino acids. V lost 5 bases, J lost 0 bases, and 12 bases lay in between. In nucleotides, the CDR3 is TGCGCCAGCAGGAGTTTAGCAGATAGCAATCAGCCCCAGCATTTT. Amino acid sequence: CASRSLADSNQPQHF.

The chain has TRBV7-3 and TRBJ2-2; 7 positions match TRBD2. The germline V gene encodes CDR1 SGHTA and CDR2 FQGTGA. Trimming removed 5 bases from V and 6 bases from J; junction bases left unmatched: 12. CDR3 length equals 16 residues. As DNA, the CDR3 is TGTGCCAGCAGCCCCCTCACCCTACGGGGGGCCGGGGAGCTGTTTTTT. Protein product: CASSPLTLRGAGELFF.

V is TRBV12-3 or TRBV12-4 and J is TRBJ2-2, with a possible D match to TRBD1 (5 bases). CDR3 length: 13 amino acids. V lost 8 bases to trimming and J lost 6 bases, with 13 bases between them. The CDR3 sequence is CASVQGLAGELFF. For the CDR3, the DNA is TGTGCCAGCGTCCAGGGTCTGGCCGGGGAGCTGTTTTTT.